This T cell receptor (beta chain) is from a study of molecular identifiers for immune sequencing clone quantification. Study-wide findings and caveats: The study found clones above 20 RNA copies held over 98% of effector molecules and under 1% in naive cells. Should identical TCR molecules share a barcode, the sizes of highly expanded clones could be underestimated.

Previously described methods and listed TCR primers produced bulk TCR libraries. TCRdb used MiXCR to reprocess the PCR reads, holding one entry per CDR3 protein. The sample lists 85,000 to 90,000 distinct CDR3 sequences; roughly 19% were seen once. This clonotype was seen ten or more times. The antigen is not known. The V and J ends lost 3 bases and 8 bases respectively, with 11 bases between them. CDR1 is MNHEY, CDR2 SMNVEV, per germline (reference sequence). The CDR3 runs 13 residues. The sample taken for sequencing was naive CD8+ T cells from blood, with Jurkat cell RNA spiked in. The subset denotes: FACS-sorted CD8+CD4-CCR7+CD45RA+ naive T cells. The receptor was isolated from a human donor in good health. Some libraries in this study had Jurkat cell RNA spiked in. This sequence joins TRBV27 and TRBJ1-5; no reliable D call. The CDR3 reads CASSFSEREPQHF. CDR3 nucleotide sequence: TGTGCCAGCAGTTTTTCTGAGCGGGAGCCCCAGCATTTT.